This record looks at one TCR beta chain sequence and its context. Its antigen is as yet unknown. This sample was taken from a study of T cell responses to AZD1222 COVID-19 vaccine. Broader study findings: Vaccine-associated CD4 TCRs ranged over spike, dominating at 160-218 and 743-854.

Libraries were prepared by immunoSEQ multiplex PCR; TCRdb keeps only in-frame clonotypes and omits some of them. The table lists around 190,000 clones, roughly 94% of them singletons. The starting material was peripheral blood, obtained 28 days after the second AZD1222 dose. The clonotype originates from an adult who received the AZD1222 COVID-19 vaccine.

CDR3 in amino acids: CASSLEPASSSYEQYF. Written as DNA, the CDR3 is TGTGCCAGCAGCTTAGAACCAGCCTCGAGCTCCTACGAGCAGTACTTC. The chain uses TRBV7-8 and TRBJ2-7; no clear D gene. Germline CDR1 SGHVS, CDR2 FQNEAQ. The CDR3 is made up of 16 amino acids. Trimming took off 1 base at V and 0 bases at J, with 13 bases between the two ends.